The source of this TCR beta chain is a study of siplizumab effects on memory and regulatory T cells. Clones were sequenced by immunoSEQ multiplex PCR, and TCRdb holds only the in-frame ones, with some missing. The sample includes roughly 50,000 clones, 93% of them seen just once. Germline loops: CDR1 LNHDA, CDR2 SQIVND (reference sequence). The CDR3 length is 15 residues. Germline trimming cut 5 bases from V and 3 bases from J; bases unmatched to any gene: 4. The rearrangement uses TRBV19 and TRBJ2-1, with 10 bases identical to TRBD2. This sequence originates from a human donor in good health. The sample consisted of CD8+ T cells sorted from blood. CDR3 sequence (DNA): TGTGCCAGTAGTTTTGGACTAGCGGACTACAATGAGCAGTTCTTC. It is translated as CASSFGLADYNEQFF.